This T cell receptor (beta chain) was identified during a study of CD8 T cells in ankylosing spondylitis. The germline gives CDR1 ENHRY, CDR2 SYGVKD. Trimming left V 2 bases short and J 3 bases short, with 11 bases between. The CDR3 consists of 14 residues. MiXCR, applied by TCRdb to the 5' RACE reads, yields one record per CDR3 protein. The table includes approximately 240,000 distinct CDR3 sequences, 24% detected once. The sequence came from a male donor with ankylosing spondylitis or in good health (not recorded which). The specimen was blood, either unsorted or a sorted T cell fraction (not recorded which). The chain is built from TRBV10-3 and TRBJ2-7, with D possibly matching TRBD2 (6 bases). The CDR3 region is CAISEVAGNYEQYF. The CDR3 DNA is TGTGCCATCAGTGAGGTGGCGGGGAACTACGAGCAGTACTTC.